This T cell receptor beta chain was identified in a study of cytomegalovirus exposure and HLA in healthy donors. General study points: The classifier, whose performance was assessed in both the original and validation cohorts, reportedly diagnosed cytomegalovirus status with high specificity and sensitivity.

A multiplex PCR was run with 60 Vbeta primers and 13 Jbeta primers. Produced via immunoSEQ multiplex PCR; TCRdb's table is partial and in-frame only. The profile covers about 98,000 clones, with around 83% appearing a single time and approximately 4% taken by the ten largest. The count of this clone is one. What it binds is unknown. Looked up from germline, CDR1 is SGHNT and CDR2 is YYREEE (reference sequence). CDR3 length: 16 residues. Trimming cost V 2 bases and J 4 bases; bases outside gene matches: 5. The chain uses TRBV5-4 and TRBJ2-1, with 11 bases that match TRBD1. Sample: PBMCs. The clonotype was recovered from a female donor in good health and CMV-seropositive. CDR3 amino acids: CASSFGQGAGYNEQFF. CDR3 DNA: TGTGCCAGCAGCTTTGGACAGGGGGCGGGTTACAATGAGCAGTTCTTC. The whole variable domain, remainder taken from reference TRBV5-4 and TRBJ2-1, is ETGVTQSPTHLIKTRGQQVTLRCSSQSGHNTVSWYQQALGQGPQFIFQYYREEENGRGNFPPRFSGLQFPNYSSELNVNALELDDSALYLCASSFGQGAGYNEQFFGPGTRLTVL.